Shown below are 29 T cell receptor beta chains from a single sample sequenced in a study of blood T cell repertoires in COVID-19. Only in-frame clones appear in the TCRdb table, and some are missing; sequencing was by immunoSEQ multiplex PCR. This table holds over 200,000 clones, 80% to 90% found once. Material: PBMCs or T cells enriched from blood (not recorded which). Receptor source: a woman between 25 and 40 years old who had been exposed to COVID-19.

In DNA form, the CDR3 reads TGTGCCAGCAGCTGGGGAGGAGGGTACACCGGGGAGCTGTTTTTT. It yields the protein CASSWGGGYTGELFF. The V and J genes are TRBV9 and TRBJ2-2; a possible D gene is TRBD2 (6 bases). Germline CDR1 SGDLS, CDR2 YYNGEE. The CDR3 is 15 amino acids. Trimming pared 4 bases from V and 3 bases from J, leaving 13 bases between.

The gene calls are TRBV6-2 or TRBV6-3 and TRBJ2-4; 7 bases fit TRBD2. This CDR3 is built from 15 residues. Germline-derived CDR1 and CDR2 are MNHEY and SVGEGT. The J segment lost 0 bases and the V segment lost 7 bases, leaving 6 bases of the junction unmatched. Written as DNA, the CDR3 is TGTGCCAGCACCCCTTTAGCGGGAGCCAAAAACATTCAGTACTTC. Protein product: CASTPLAGAKNIQYF.

The chain is built from TRBV29-1 and TRBJ2-5, with 7 nucleotides matching TRBD1. The J segment lost 2 bases and the V segment lost 0 bases, leaving 12 bases of the junction unmatched. The CDR3 contains 17 residues. Germline CDR1 SQVTM, CDR2 ANQGSEA. CDR3 residues: CSVEDLQGGYTQETQYF. CDR3 DNA: TGCAGCGTTGAAGATCTCCAAGGGGGCTATACACAAGAGACCCAGTACTTC.

This clone was seen just once. This chain joins TRBV2 and TRBJ2-7; D is possibly TRBD1 (6 bases). This CDR3 has 14 residues. The V and J ends lost 3 bases and 3 bases respectively, with 12 bases between them. Germline V gene lookup returns CDR1 SNHLY and CDR2 FYNNEI. CDR3 bases: TGTGCCAGCAGTGATTGGGGGCGCTTCTACGAGCAGTACTTC. It yields the protein CASSDWGRFYEQYF.

J is TRBJ2-5 and V is TRBV5-6, with TRBD2 identical over 7 bases. V shed 1 base, J shed 5 bases, and the junction held 8 bases outside the gene matches. Germline V gives CDR1 SGHDT, CDR2 YYEEEE. The CDR3 consists of 15 residues. The CDR3 DNA is TGTGCCAGCAGCTTGAGGCGCCTCGGGGGGGAGACCCAGTACTTC. It codes for CASSLRRLGGETQYF.

This chain joins TRBV12-3 or TRBV12-4 and TRBJ2-3, with D possibly being TRBD1 (5 bases). The CDR3 spans 12 residues. V shed 4 bases and J shed 3 bases, with 5 bases lying between them. The CDR3 coding sequence is TGTGCCAGCAGTTCAGGGACAGATACGCAGTATTTT. This translates into CASSSGTDTQYF.

The rearrangement joins TRBV6-1 to TRBJ1-3; no clear D gene. The CDR3 runs to 15 residues. Trimming took off 2 bases at V and 0 bases at J, with 8 bases between the two ends. Germline CDR1 reads MNHNS; CDR2 reads SASEGT. CDR3: CASSETPLSGNTIYF. The CDR3 coding sequence is TGTGCCAGCAGTGAAACACCCCTCTCTGGAAACACCATATATTTT.

This clone was detected once. The V call is TRBV11-2, the J call TRBJ2-4; tentatively, D is TRBD2 (6 bases). V lost 5 bases and J lost 0, with 14 bases in between. This CDR3 region has 16 residues. CDR1 is SGHAT and CDR2 is FQNNGV in the germline V gene. The CDR3 loop is CASSLSGVLAKNIQYF. CDR3 bases: TGTGCCAGCAGCCTTAGCGGAGTTCTAGCCAAAAACATTCAGTACTTC.

This clone was counted a single time. V and J are TRBV4-1 and TRBJ2-7; D unresolved. This CDR3 is built from 15 residues. Per the germline V gene, CDR1 is MGHRA and CDR2 is YSYEKL. V gave up 1 base and J gave up 2 bases, with 12 bases separating them. The CDR3 DNA is TGCGCCAGCAGCCAAGGGGCCATAGAACCCTACGAGCAGTACTTC. Protein sequence: CASSQGAIEPYEQYF.

J is TRBJ2-1 and V is TRBV11-2; 10 bases map to TRBD2. J lost 7 bases, V lost 5 bases, and 5 bases had no gene match. Germline CDR1 SGHAT, CDR2 FQNNGV. This CDR3 contains 14 residues. This chain's CDR3 is CASSISGRMNEQFF. In nucleotides, the CDR3 is TGTGCCAGCAGCATTAGCGGGAGGATGAATGAGCAGTTCTTC.

The chain couples TRBV5-4 to TRBJ2-7; the match to TRBD2 covers 9 bases. The germline V gene encodes CDR1 SGHNT and CDR2 YYREEE (reference sequence). The CDR3 is 14 residues long. With 2 bases clipped from V and 5 bases from J, the junction kept 5 bases outside the gene matches. CDR3 nucleotide sequence: TGTGCCAGCAGCTTAGGCGGGAGGGTTGACGAGCAGTACTTC. This translates into CASSLGGRVDEQYF.

About this clone: One end of the junction varies from germline; a read error may be responsible. The V gene is TRBV6-5, the J gene TRBJ1-5, with TRBD1 as a possible D gene (5 bases). CDR3 length equals 14 residues. Germline lookup yields CDR1 MNHEY and CDR2 SVGAGI. CDR3 sequence: CASSDSAGRQPQHF. DNA for the CDR3: TGTGCCAGCAGTGACTCGGCAGGGAGGCAGCCCCAGCATTTT.

The gene calls are TRBV15 and TRBJ2-2, with D unclear. CDR1 is LNHNV, CDR2 YYDKDF, per germline (reference sequence). V shed 5 bases and J shed 5 bases, with 9 bases lying between them. The CDR3 has 13 amino acids. The CDR3 reads CATSLTRTGELFF. CDR3 in DNA: TGTGCCACCAGCCTTACAAGAACCGGGGAGCTGTTTTTT.

The V call is TRBV5-1, the J call TRBJ1-2; D possibly corresponds to TRBD1 (6 bases). The germline gives CDR1 SGHRS, CDR2 YFSETQ. The CDR3 covers 15 residues. The V gene lost 2 bases and the J gene lost 5 bases, with 16 bases spanning the gap. The CDR3 DNA sequence: TGCGCCAGCAGCTTCCGAGGGGGTCCCACTTATGGCTACACCTTC. Amino acids: CASSFRGGPTYGYTF.

The chain joins TRBV19 to TRBJ1-5; tentatively, D is TRBD1 (6 bases). V lost 5 bases, J lost 4 bases, and 18 bases lay in between. Germline V gene data show CDR1 as LNHDA and CDR2 as SQIVND (reference sequence). The CDR3 sequence is 16 residues long. CDR3 loop: CASSLPGQPVNQPQHF. CDR3 in DNA: TGTGCCAGTAGTTTACCAGGACAGCCGGTTAATCAGCCCCAGCATTTT.

This clone was counted a few times. The chain links TRBV30 to TRBJ1-2; 7 nucleotides agree with TRBD1. J gave up 6 bases and V 0 bases, and 4 bases lay outside the gene matches. Germline CDR1 is GTSNPN and CDR2 is SVGIG (reference sequence). The CDR3 covers 13 residues. The CDR3, as DNA: TGTGCCTGGAGTGTGGATACAGGGGATGGCTACACCTTC. Protein sequence: CAWSVDTGDGYTF.

The rearrangement joins TRBV5-5 to TRBJ2-1; 7 bases agree with TRBD2. Germline-derived CDR1 and CDR2 are SGHKS and YYEKEE (reference sequence). The CDR3 consists of 18 residues. J was trimmed by 1 base and V by 2 bases; bases with no gene match: 12. CDR3 amino acids: CASSLWAGESESYNEQFF. In nucleotides, the CDR3 is TGTGCCAGCAGCTTATGGGCGGGAGAGTCGGAGTCCTACAATGAGCAGTTCTTC. Drawing the rest from reference TRBV5-5 and TRBJ2-1, the complete variable domain is DAGVTQSPTHLIKTRGQQVTLRCSPISGHKSVSWYQQVLGQGPQFIFQYYEKEERGRGNFPDRFSARQFPNYSSELNVNALLLGDSALYLCASSLWAGESESYNEQFFGPGTRLTVL.

The chain has TRBV14 and TRBJ1-2, with D possibly TRBD1 on 5 matching bases. CDR1 and CDR2 (germline): SGHDN, FVKESK. The CDR3 consists of 16 residues. Trimming took 4 bases from V and 0 from J, leaving 15 bases between them. CDR3 protein: CASSPLRQPTNYGYTF. DNA for the CDR3: TGTGCCAGCAGCCCCCTAAGACAGCCGACTAACTATGGCTACACCTTC.

The chain joins TRBV5-4 to TRBJ1-1, with TRBD1 matching 10 bases. J lost 1 base, V lost 4 bases, and 4 bases had no gene match. The germline gives CDR1 SGHNT, CDR2 YYREEE (reference sequence). The CDR3 loop spans 15 amino acids. The CDR3 DNA sequence: TGTGCCAGCAGCCGACGGGACAGGGGGAACACTGAAGCTTTCTTT. This encodes CASSRRDRGNTEAFF.

This chain links TRBV7-9 with TRBJ1-1; maybe TRBD1 (5 bases). Trimming removed 1 base at V and 3 bases at J, with 18 bases between. CDR3 length equals 17 residues. The germline V gene encodes CDR1 SEHNR and CDR2 FQNEAQ (reference sequence). CDR3 in amino acids: CASSLVGGLTVDTEAFF. CDR3 coding DNA: TGTGCCAGCAGCTTAGTCGGGGGACTCACAGTCGACACTGAAGCTTTCTTT.

V usage is TRBV5-1 and J usage is TRBJ1-5; TRBD1 aligns across 8 bases. The CDR3 consists of 12 residues. Germline-derived CDR1 and CDR2 are SGHRS and YFSETQ. V trimming: 8 bases; J trimming: 16 bases; junction bases outside the gene matches: 14. The chain's CDR3 is CAREVFRTGQHF. CDR3 coding DNA: TGCGCCAGAGAGGTTTTCCGGACAGGGCAACATTTT.

This clone was seen just once. This chain links TRBV5-6 with TRBJ2-1; 10 bases are a match to TRBD2. Germline CDR1 SGHDT, CDR2 YYEEEE. This CDR3 comprises 16 residues. The V gene end was trimmed by 4 bases and the J gene end by 6 bases; junction bases not matched to a gene: 10. CDR3: CASSPGTSAPSNEQFF. Here the CDR3 DNA reads TGTGCCAGCAGCCCGGGGACTAGCGCCCCCTCCAATGAGCAGTTCTTC. The full variable domain, completed using reference TRBV5-6 and TRBJ2-1, is DAGVTQSPTHLIKTRGQQVTLRCSPKSGHDTVSWYQQALGQGPQFIFQYYEEEERQRGNFPDRFSGHQFPNYSSELNVNALLLGDSALYLCASSPGTSAPSNEQFFGPGTRLTVL.

This clone showed up just once. This chain connects TRBV12-3 or TRBV12-4 to TRBJ1-1; weak D call: TRBD1 (6 bases). The CDR3 is 13 residues long. The V and J ends lost 7 bases and 1 base respectively, with 10 bases between them. The CDR3 DNA reads TGTGCCAGCACCCTGGACAGGAACACTGAAGCTTTCTTT. This translates into CASTLDRNTEAFF.

This clone appeared a few times. The sample contains more than one DNA sequence encoding this CDR3. The J gene is TRBJ1-6, the V gene TRBV6-5; 7 nucleotides match TRBD1. J gave up 5 bases and V 6 bases, and 7 bases lay outside the gene matches. CDR1 and CDR2 (germline): MNHEY, SVGAGI. The CDR3 has 15 residues. The CDR3 sequence is CASSRGTEDNSPLHF. The CDR3 coding sequence is TGTGCCAGCAGCCGAGGGACAGAGGATAATTCACCCCTCCACTTT.

J is TRBJ2-3 and V is TRBV5-1, with 15 bases that match TRBD2. V was pared by 0 bases and J by 0 bases, with 5 bases of the junction left unmatched. This CDR3 spans 19 amino acids. The germline CDR1 and CDR2 sequences are SGHRS and YFSETQ. The CDR3, as DNA: TGCGCCAGCAGCTTGGGGGGACTAGCGGGAGGCCTCAGCACAGATACGCAGTATTTT. Translating gives CASSLGGLAGGLSTDTQYF.

This chain uses TRBV9 with TRBJ2-1; 12 positions match TRBD2. The germline V gene encodes CDR1 SGDLS and CDR2 YYNGEE. The CDR3 consists of 16 residues. The V and J ends lost 4 bases and 6 bases, in that order; junction bases with no gene match: 8. The CDR3 nucleotides read TGTGCCAGCAGCTTAACCGGGACTAGCGGGCGCAATGAGCAGTTCTTC. Amino acid sequence: CASSLTGTSGRNEQFF.

V is TRBV3-1 (or the pseudogene TRBV3-2) and J is TRBJ2-7, with 8 positions matching TRBD1. The CDR3 has 15 residues. Germline loops: CDR1 LGHDT, CDR2 YNNKEL (reference sequence). With V trimmed by 3 bases and J by 6 bases, 10 bases remained unmatched. In DNA form, the CDR3 reads TGTGCCAGCAGCCATCTAACAGGGGGATCGGTCGAGCAGTACTTC. Its protein is CASSHLTGGSVEQYF.

This clone appeared a few times. Additional DNA sequences in this sample encode the identical CDR3. The rearrangement uses TRBV19 and TRBJ2-1, with 7 nucleotides matching TRBD2. Germline lookup yields CDR1 LNHDA and CDR2 SQIVND (reference sequence). The V and J ends lost 1 base and 1 base, in that order; junction bases with no gene match: 1. This CDR3 comprises 15 residues. The CDR3: CASSIGSGSYNEQFF. The DNA of the CDR3 is TGTGCCAGTAGTATAGGTAGCGGGTCCTACAATGAGCAGTTCTTC.

The chain employs TRBV4-2 and TRBJ2-5; 10 bases line up with TRBD2. J gave up 4 bases and V 0 bases, and 11 bases lay outside the gene matches. The CDR3 is made up of 18 amino acids. The germline gives CDR1 LGHNA, CDR2 YNFKEQ. CDR3 amino acids: CASSQDLSAGGPGETQYF. The CDR3 DNA follows: TGTGCCAGCAGCCAAGATCTATCAGCGGGAGGGCCGGGAGAGACCCAGTACTTC.